This TCR beta chain was recorded in a study of post-analysis software for immune sequencing data. In the study overall: Multiple sclerosis in the patients followed relapsing-remitting, secondary progressive and progressive-relapsing courses.

Germline V gene sequence: CDR1 ENHRY, CDR2 SYGVKD. This CDR3 is built from 16 residues. The V end was cut by 4 bases, the J end by 0 bases, with 13 bases between. A remark on this clonotype: Its target is not known.

General observations from the study: F-measure co-clustering was strong for batch-matched samples. Significantly decreased normalized Chao1 diversity was recorded for multiple sclerosis patients relative to controls. With TRBV5-6, TRBV5-1 and TRBV20-1 included, 4 to 6 TRBV segments were more frequent in patients than in controls.

Presence of unique molecular identifiers characterized the TCR beta cDNA libraries. The authors obtained roughly 500,000 cDNA molecules from approximately 0.91 to 9.4 million T cells. TCRdb used MiXCR to reprocess the PCR reads, holding one entry per CDR3 protein. Among about 810,000 distinct CDR3 sequences listed, roughly 58% were seen once. Sequencing was carried out using blood. The V gene is TRBV10-3, the J gene TRBJ2-1; unclear D gene. This TCR was sampled from a girl under 18 with multiple sclerosis. CDR3 nucleotides: TGTGCCATCAGTGGAATGGGCGGCCCCTCCTACAATGAGCAGTTCTTC. This gives the protein CAISGMGGPSYNEQFF.